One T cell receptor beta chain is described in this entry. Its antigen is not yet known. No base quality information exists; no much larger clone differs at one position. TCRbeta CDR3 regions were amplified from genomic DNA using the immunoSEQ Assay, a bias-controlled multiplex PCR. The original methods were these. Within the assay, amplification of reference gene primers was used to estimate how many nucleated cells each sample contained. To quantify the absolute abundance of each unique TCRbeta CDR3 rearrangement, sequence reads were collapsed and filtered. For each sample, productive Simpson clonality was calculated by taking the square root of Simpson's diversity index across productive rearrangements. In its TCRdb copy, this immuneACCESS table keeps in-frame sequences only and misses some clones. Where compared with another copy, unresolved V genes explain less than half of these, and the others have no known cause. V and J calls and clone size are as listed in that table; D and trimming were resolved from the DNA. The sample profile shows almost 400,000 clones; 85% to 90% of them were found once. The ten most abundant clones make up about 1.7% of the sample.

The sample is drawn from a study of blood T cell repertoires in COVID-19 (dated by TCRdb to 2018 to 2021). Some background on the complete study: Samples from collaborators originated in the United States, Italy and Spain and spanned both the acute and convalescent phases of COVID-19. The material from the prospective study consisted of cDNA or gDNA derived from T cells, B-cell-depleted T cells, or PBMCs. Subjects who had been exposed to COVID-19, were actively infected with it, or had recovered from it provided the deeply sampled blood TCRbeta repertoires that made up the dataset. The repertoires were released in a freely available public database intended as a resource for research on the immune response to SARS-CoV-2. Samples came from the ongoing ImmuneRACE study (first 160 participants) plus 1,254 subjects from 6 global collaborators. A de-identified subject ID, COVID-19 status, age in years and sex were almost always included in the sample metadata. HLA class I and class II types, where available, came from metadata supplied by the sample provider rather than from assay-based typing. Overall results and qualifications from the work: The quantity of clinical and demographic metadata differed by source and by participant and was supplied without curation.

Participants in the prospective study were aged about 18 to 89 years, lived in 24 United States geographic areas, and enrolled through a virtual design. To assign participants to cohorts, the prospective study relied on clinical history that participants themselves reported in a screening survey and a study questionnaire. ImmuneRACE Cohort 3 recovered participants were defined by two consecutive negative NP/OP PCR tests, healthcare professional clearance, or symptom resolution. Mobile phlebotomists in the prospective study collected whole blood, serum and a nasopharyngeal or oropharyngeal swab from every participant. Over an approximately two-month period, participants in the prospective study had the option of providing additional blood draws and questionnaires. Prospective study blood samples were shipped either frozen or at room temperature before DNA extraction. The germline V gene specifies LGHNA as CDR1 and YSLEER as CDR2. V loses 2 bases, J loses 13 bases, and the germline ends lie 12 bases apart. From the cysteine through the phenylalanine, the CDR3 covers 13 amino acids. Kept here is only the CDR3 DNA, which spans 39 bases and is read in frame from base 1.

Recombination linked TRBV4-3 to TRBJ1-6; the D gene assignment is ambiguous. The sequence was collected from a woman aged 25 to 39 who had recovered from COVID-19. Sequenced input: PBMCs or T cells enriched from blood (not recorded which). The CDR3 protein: CASSQTTGWPLHF. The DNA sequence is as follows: TGCGCCAGCAGCCAAACCACGGGGTGGCCCCTCCACTTT.